The rows below give T cell receptor beta chains drawn from one sample of a study of T-cell reconstitution after alpha-beta-depleted transplantation in children. TCRdb used MiXCR to reprocess the PCR reads, holding one entry per CDR3 protein. Among 450,000 to 600,000 distinct CDR3 sequences listed, around 18% were seen once. The specimen comprised PBMCs from the stem cell graft donor, sampled from the stem cell graft. Every receptor here comes from a human donor who donated a stem cell graft to a child with acute lymphoblastic leukemia. Each CDR3 is given with its conserved first and last residue. A D gene is named only where the DNA matches it firmly. Clone size is shown for a subset of rows, as once, few, many or a class of expanded clone.

-,-,TRBJ2-7,TRBV6-5,TGTGCCACCACCGTCCTGACCGAGCAGTACTTC,CATTVLTEQYF
few,-,TRBJ1-3,TRBV12-3/TRBV12-4,TGTGCCAGCAGTGCAACGGAGTATGGAAACACCATATATTTT,CASSATEYGNTIYF
few,-,TRBJ2-2,TRBV3-1,TGTGCCAGCAGCCATAGACTAGAACCCACCGGGGAGCTGTTTTTT,CASSHRLEPTGELFF
few,TRBD2,TRBJ2-7,TRBV7-9,TGTGCCAGCAGCTTGCCGACTAGCGGGGCCGCGGTTGAGCAGTACTTC,CASSLPTSGAAVEQYF
-,-,TRBJ2-7,TRBV25-1,TGTGCCAGCAGTACCGGGATCCCTCCTTATACAAGCTCCTACGAGCAGTACTTC,CASSTGIPPYTSSYEQYF
few,TRBD2,TRBJ2-1,TRBV12-3/TRBV12-4,TGTGCCAGCAGTCCCTGGGGCGGGAGCCTCACTTACAATGAGCAGTTCTTC,CASSPWGGSLTYNEQFF
-,-,TRBJ2-1,TRBV20-1,TGCAGTCTTTTACTCCCTATAGCGTTACAAAGCTCCTACAATGAGCAGTTCTTC,CSLLLPIALQSSYNEQFF
few,-,TRBJ1-1,TRBV24-1,TGTGCCACCAGTGATTTGACAGGGACGGCTTTCTTT,CATSDLTGTAFF
-,-,TRBJ2-3,TRBV14,TGTGCCAGCAGCCATAGGTGGTCAGATACGCAGTATTTT,CASSHRWSDTQYF
-,-,TRBJ1-3,TRBV12-3/TRBV12-4,TGTGCCAGCAGGTATCCCAGGGGACCTGGAAACACCATATATTTT,CASRYPRGPGNTIYF